This T cell receptor beta chain was sequenced during a study of shared clonotypes between healthy human individuals. Study-wide context: Each donor's CD4 naive and CD4 memory cells filled three plates apiece, CD8 naive two, and CD8 memory one. Notes on the study in general: Relative to memory subsets, naive subsets generally showed larger estimated richness. Sampling involved blood alone; tissue repertoires likely differ. The rarefaction results pointed to incomplete sorted-subset sequencing despite large depth.

TCRdb's table, derived via immunoSEQ multiplex PCR, lists solely in-frame clones and lacks some. The sample has approximately 2,000,000 clones, roughly 95% seen once. As to this clone: Its antigen is unidentified.

As defined, naive CD8 cells were CD45RO-negative and positively selected for CCR7, with terminally differentiated effector memory CD45RA+ cells excluded. This sequence originates from a man younger than 30 in good health. Some clones in this sample may be carry-over from other donors' samples. The sequenced sample consisted of naive CD8+ T cells from PBMCs.

In nucleotides, the CDR3 is TGTGCCAGCAGCGCCGGGACAGGGTGGGGATCAGGGACCCAGTACTTC. Its translation: CASSAGTGWGSGTQYF. The chain carries TRBV7-9 and TRBJ2-5; 9 bases are a match to TRBD1. CDR1 is SEHNR and CDR2 is FQNEAQ in the germline V gene (reference sequence). J lost 7 bases, V lost 5 bases, and 14 bases had no gene match. This CDR3 is built from 16 residues.